At least ten counts were recorded for the clone carrying this T cell receptor (beta chain). With 4 bases removed from V and 5 bases from J, the gap between germline ends came to 18 bases. Per germline, CDR1 SGDLS and CDR2 YYNGEE. The CDR3 consists of 15 residues. These data belong to a study of low-dose radiotherapy and immunotherapy resistance in tumors. Covering alpha and beta chains, TRAV- and TRBV-specific primers were used for the first-strand cDNA. Using a constant-region primer together with a V-primer adapter, TCRs were subjected to 15 to 25 PCR cycles of amplification. TCRdb re-derived calls from the reads in MiXCR, one entry per CDR3 protein. The sample has around 68,000 distinct CDR3 sequences; approximately 26% are singletons. As to time point: before trial treatment.

The sample in question was PBMCs, obtained before treatment. V is TRBV9 and J is TRBJ1-1; perhaps TRBD1 as D (5 bases). This TCR derives from a male donor with rectosigmoid adenocarcinoma. The CDR3 DNA sequence: TGTGCCAGCAGCCGCCTGGACCAGGGAGGGACTGAAGCTTTCTTT. Its translation is CASSRLDQGGTEAFF.